Listed here are 3 T cell receptor beta chains from one sample, sequenced in a study of identical twins. MiXCR, applied by TCRdb to the 5' RACE reads, yields one record per CDR3 protein. This table has fewer than 900,000 distinct CDR3 sequences, 20% to 25% appearing once. These data are also associated with another study on T cells expressing NK-cell markers.

The sample taken for sequencing was PBMCs. All receptors derive from a woman aged 18-29 years in good health.

V is TRBV6-5 and J is TRBJ2-1; D possibly corresponds to TRBD1 (5 bases). The CDR3 runs to 14 residues. CDR1 MNHEY and CDR2 SVGAGI come from the germline V gene. V was shortened by 1 base and J by 5 bases, with 9 bases between the two germline ends. CDR3 sequence reads: CASSYWGRDNEQFF. The CDR3, as DNA: TGTGCCAGCAGTTACTGGGGCAGGGACAATGAGCAGTTCTTC.

CDR3 coding DNA: TGCGCCAGCAGCTGGGGGTTCTCGACCTACGAGCAGTACTTC. It specifies CASSWGFSTYEQYF. This chain joins TRBV5-1 and TRBJ2-7; TRBD1 or TRBD2 may be the D gene (5 bases each). V dropped 3 bases and J dropped 2 bases, with 12 bases sitting between them. This CDR3 comprises 14 residues. CDR1 and CDR2 from the germline V gene are SGHRS and YFSETQ.

The chain couples TRBV21-1 to TRBJ2-7. TRBV21-1 corresponds to a pseudogene. The CDR3 spans 14 residues. CDR3 amino acids: CASDRRRISGEQYF. The DNA for the CDR3 is TGTGCCAGCGACCGGCGAAGAATATCAGGCGAGCAGTACTTC.